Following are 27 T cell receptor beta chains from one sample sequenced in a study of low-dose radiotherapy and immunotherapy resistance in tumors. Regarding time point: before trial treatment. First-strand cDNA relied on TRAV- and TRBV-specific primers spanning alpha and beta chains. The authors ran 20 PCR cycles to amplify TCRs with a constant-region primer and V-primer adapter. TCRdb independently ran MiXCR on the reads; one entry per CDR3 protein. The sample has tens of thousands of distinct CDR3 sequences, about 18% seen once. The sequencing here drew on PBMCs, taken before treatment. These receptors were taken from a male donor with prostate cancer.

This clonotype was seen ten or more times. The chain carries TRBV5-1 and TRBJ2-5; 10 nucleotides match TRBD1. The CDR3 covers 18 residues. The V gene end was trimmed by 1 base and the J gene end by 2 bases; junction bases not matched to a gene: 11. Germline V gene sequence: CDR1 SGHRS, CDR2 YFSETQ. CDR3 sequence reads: CASSLRRSGTGVQETQYF. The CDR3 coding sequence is TGCGCCAGCAGCTTGAGACGCTCCGGGACAGGGGTACAAGAGACCCAGTACTTC.

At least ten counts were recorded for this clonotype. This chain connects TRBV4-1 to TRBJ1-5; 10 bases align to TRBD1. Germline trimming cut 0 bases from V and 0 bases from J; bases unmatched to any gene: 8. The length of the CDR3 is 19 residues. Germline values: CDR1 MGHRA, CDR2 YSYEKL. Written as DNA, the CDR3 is TGCGCCAGCAGCCAAGATGTCGGGACAGGGGCGTATAGCAATCAGCCCCAGCATTTT. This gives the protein CASSQDVGTGAYSNQPQHF.

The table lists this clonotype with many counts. This CDR3 reads CATSRDRWEETQYF. Written as DNA, the CDR3 is TGTGCCACCAGCAGGGACAGATGGGAAGAGACCCAGTACTTC. The chain employs TRBV15 and TRBJ2-5; D may be TRBD1 (6 bases). CDR1 LNHNV and CDR2 YYDKDF come from the germline V gene (reference sequence). CDR3 length: 14 amino acids. V lost 3 bases to trimming and J lost 3 bases, with 11 bases between them.

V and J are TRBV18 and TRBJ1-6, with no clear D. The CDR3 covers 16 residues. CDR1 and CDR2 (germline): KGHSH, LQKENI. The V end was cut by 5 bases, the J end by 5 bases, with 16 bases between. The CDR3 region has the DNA TGTGCCAGCTCAAAATGGGGAATCGGGGATAATTCACCCCTCCACTTT. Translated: CASSKWGIGDNSPLHF.

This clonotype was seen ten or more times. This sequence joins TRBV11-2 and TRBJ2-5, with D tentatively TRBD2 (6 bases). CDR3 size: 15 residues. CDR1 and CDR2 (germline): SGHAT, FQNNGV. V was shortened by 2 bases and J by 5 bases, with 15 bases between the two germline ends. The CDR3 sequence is CASSLSFGSRETQYF. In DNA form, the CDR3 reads TGTGCCAGCAGCTTAAGCTTCGGGAGTAGGGAGACCCAGTACTTC.

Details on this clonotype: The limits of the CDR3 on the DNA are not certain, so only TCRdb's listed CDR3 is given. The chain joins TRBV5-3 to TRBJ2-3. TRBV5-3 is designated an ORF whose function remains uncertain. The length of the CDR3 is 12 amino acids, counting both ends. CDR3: CASSPFEYAVFF.

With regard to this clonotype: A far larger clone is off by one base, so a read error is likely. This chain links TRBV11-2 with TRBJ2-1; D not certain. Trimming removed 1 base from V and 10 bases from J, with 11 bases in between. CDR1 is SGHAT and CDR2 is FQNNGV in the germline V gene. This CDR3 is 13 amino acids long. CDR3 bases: TGTGCCAGCAGCTTAGGGTGGGCCTACGAGCAGTTCTTC. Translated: CASSLGWAYEQFF.

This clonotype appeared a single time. The CDR3 is CASSLRAGGPNEQYF. CDR3 sequence (DNA): TGTGCCAGCAGCTTGAGGGCGGGAGGGCCTAACGAGCAGTACTTC. This sequence joins TRBV5-4 and TRBJ2-7, with 9 bases fitting TRBD2. Trimming removed 1 base from V and 5 bases from J; junction bases left unmatched: 7. The length of the CDR3 is 15 residues. Germline V gives CDR1 SGHNT, CDR2 YYREEE (reference sequence).

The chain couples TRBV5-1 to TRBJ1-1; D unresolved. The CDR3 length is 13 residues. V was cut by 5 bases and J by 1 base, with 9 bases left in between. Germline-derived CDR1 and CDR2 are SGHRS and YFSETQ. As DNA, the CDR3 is TGCGCCAGCAGTCCCCGACAGAACACTGAAGCTTTCTTT. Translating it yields CASSPRQNTEAFF.

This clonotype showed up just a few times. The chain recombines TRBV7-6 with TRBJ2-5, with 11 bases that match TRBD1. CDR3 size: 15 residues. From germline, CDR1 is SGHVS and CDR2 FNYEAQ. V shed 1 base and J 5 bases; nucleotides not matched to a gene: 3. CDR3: CASSLGTGGWETQYF. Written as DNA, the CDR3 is TGTGCCAGCAGCTTAGGGACAGGGGGCTGGGAGACCCAGTACTTC.

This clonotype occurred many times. The CDR3 reads CASSLAGTVNEQFF. As DNA, the CDR3 is TGCGCCAGCAGCTTGGCGGGGACAGTCAATGAGCAGTTCTTC. This chain uses TRBV5-1 with TRBJ2-1; 7 bases fit TRBD1. The CDR3 is 14 residues long. In germline, CDR1 is SGHRS, CDR2 YFSETQ. V was clipped by 0 bases and J by 6 bases; unmatched bases: 3. Combining the CDR3 with reference TRBV5-1 and TRBJ2-1 gives the whole variable domain KAGVTQTPRYLIKTRGQQVTLSCSPISGHRSVSWYQQTPGQGLQFLFEYFSETQRNKGNFPGRFSGRQFSNSRSEMNVSTLELGDSALYLCASSLAGTVNEQFFGPGTRLTVL.

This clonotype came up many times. CDR3 region: CSVTGGAYEQYF. Written as DNA, the CDR3 is TGCAGCGTCACGGGGGGGGCTTACGAGCAGTACTTC. The chain couples TRBV29-1 to TRBJ2-7; 8 nucleotides align to TRBD2. Germline assignment: CDR1 SQVTM and CDR2 ANQGSEA. V was pared by 6 bases and J by 4 bases, with 5 bases of the junction left unmatched. The CDR3 extends over 12 amino acids.

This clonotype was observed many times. In DNA, the CDR3 is TGTGCCAGCACCTCAGGGTGGTGGCAGGGTGAGGGCACTGAAGCTTTCTTT. Translated, it gives CASTSGWWQGEGTEAFF. The chain couples TRBV7-8 to TRBJ1-1, with D perhaps matching TRBD1 (5 bases). This CDR3 is built from 17 residues. Germline lookup yields CDR1 SGHVS and CDR2 FQNEAQ. V dropped 7 bases and J dropped 4 bases, with 25 bases sitting between them.

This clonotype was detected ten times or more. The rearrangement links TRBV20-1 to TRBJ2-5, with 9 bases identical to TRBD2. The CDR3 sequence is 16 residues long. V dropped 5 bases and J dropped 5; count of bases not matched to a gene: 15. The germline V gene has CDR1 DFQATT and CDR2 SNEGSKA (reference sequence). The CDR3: CSAALAGGPHGETQYF. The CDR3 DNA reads TGCAGTGCTGCTCTGGCGGGGGGGCCCCACGGGGAGACCCAGTACTTC.

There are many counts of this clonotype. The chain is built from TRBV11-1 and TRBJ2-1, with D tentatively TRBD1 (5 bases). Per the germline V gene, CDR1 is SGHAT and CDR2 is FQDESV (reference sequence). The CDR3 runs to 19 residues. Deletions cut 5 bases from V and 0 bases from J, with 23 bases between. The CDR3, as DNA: TGTGCCAGCAGCACACACCTGAATCGACAGTCGAGCTCCTACAATGAGCAGTTCTTC. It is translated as CASSTHLNRQSSSYNEQFF.

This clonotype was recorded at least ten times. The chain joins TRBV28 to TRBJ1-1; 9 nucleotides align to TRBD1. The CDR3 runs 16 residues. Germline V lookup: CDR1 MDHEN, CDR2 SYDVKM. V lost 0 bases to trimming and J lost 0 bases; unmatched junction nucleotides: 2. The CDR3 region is CASSLWDRGMNTEAFF. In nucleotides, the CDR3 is TGTGCCAGCAGTTTATGGGACAGGGGAATGAACACTGAAGCTTTCTTT.

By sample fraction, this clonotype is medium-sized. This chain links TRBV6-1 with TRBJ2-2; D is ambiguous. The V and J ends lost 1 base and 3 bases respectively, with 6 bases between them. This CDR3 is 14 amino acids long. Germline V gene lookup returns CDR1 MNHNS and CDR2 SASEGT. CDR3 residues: CASSEGTDTGELFF. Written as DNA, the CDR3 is TGTGCCAGCAGTGAAGGAACTGACACCGGGGAGCTGTTTTTT.

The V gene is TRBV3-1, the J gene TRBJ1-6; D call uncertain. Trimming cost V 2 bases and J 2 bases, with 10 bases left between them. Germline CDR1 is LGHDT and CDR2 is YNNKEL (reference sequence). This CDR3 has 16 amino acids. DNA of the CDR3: TGTGCCAGCAGCCAAATGAGTCGGCCCTATAATTCACCCCTCCACTTT. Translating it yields CASSQMSRPYNSPLHF.

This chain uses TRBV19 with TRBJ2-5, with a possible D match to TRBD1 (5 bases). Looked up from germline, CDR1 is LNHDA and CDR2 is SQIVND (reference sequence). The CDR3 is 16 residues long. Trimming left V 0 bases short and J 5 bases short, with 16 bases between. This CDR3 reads CASSIDRQSKAETQYF. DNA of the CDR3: TGTGCCAGTAGTATAGACCGACAGTCTAAGGCGGAGACCCAGTACTTC.

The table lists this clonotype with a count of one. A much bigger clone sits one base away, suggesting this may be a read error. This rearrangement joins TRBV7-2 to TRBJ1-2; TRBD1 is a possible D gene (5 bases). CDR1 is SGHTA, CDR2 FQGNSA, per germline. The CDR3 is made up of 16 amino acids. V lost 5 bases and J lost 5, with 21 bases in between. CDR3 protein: CASSGRTRGTGYGYTF. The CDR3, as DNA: TGTGCCAGCAGCGGTCGGACAAGGGGAACCGGTTATGGCTACACCTTC.

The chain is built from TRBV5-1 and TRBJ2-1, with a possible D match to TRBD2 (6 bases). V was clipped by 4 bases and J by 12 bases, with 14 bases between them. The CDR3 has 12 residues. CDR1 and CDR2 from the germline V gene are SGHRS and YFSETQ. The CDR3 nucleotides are TGCGCCAGCAGCCAGGACTACATAGGGCAGTTCTTC. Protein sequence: CASSQDYIGQFF.

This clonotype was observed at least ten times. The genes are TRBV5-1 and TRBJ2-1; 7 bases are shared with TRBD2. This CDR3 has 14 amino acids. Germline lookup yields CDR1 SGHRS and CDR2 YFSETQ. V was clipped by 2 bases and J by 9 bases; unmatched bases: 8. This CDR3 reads CASSFRLASGEQFF. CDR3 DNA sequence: TGCGCCAGCAGCTTCCGACTAGCTAGTGGTGAGCAGTTCTTC.

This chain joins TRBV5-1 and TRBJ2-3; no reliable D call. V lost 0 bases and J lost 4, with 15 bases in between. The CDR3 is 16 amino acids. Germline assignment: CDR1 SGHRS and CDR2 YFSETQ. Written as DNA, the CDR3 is TGCGCCAGCAGCTTGGCCCGCTACACCCTGTCAGATACGCAGTATTTT. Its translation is CASSLARYTLSDTQYF.

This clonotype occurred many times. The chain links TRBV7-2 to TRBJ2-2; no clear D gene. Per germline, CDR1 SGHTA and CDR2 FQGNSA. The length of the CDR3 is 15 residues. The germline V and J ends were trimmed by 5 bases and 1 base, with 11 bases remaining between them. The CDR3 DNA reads TGTGCCAGCAGCCCCCCGAGTCGGAACACCGGGGAGCTGTTTTTT. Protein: CASSPPSRNTGELFF.

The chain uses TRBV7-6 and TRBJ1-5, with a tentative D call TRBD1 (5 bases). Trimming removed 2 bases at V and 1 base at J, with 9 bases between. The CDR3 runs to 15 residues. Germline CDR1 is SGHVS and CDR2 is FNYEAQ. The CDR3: CASSLLGDSNQPQHF. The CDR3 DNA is TGTGCCAGCAGCTTATTGGGGGACAGCAATCAGCCCCAGCATTTT.

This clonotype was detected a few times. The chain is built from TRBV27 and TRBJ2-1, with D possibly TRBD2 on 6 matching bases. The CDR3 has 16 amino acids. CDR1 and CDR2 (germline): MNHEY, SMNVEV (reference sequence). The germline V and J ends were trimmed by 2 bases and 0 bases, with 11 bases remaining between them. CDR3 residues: CASSLGPGLSYNEQFF. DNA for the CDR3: TGTGCCAGCAGTTTAGGGCCGGGACTCTCCTACAATGAGCAGTTCTTC.

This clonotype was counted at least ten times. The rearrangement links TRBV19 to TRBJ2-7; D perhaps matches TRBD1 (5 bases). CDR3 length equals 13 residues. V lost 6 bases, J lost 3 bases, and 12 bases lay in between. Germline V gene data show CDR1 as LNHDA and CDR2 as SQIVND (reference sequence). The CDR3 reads CASRSRVGYEQYF. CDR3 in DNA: TGTGCCAGTAGGAGCAGGGTTGGCTACGAGCAGTACTTC.